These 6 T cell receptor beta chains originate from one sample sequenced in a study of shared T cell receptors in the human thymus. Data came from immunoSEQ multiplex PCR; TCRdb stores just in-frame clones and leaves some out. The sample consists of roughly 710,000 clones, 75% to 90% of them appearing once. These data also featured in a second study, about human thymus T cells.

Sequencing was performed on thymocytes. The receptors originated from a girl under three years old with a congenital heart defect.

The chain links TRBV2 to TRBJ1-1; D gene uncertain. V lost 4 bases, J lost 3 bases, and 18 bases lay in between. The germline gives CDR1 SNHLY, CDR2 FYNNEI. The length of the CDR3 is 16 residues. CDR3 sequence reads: CASSASVKVLYTEAFF. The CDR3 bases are TGTGCCAGCAGTGCTAGCGTAAAGGTTTTGTACACTGAAGCTTTCTTT.

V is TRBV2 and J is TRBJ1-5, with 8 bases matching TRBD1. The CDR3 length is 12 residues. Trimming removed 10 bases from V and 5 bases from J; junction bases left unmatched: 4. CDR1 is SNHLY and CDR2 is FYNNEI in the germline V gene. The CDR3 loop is CATGGQDQPQHF. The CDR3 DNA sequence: TGTGCCACCGGGGGACAGGATCAGCCCCAGCATTTT.

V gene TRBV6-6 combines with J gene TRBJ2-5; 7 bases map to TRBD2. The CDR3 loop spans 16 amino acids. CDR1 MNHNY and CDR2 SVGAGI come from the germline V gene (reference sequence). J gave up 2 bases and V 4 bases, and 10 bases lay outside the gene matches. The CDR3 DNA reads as TGTGCCAGCAGTTGCTCGTCGGCAGCGGGGCAAGAGACCCAGTACTTC. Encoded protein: CASSCSSAAGQETQYF.

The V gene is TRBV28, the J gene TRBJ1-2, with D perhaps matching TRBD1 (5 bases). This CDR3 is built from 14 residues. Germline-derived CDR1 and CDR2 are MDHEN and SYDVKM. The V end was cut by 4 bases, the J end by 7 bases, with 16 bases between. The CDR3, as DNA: TGTGCCAGCAGTTCCGCCGGGCAGGGAGGTGGCTACACCTTC. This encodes CASSSAGQGGGYTF.

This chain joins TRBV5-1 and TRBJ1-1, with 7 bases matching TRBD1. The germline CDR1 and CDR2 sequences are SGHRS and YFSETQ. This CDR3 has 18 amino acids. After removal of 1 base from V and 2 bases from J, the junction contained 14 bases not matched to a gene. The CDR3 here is CASSLRGRDIGVNTEAFF. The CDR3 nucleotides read TGCGCCAGCAGCTTGAGGGGGCGCGATATCGGGGTCAACACTGAAGCTTTCTTT.

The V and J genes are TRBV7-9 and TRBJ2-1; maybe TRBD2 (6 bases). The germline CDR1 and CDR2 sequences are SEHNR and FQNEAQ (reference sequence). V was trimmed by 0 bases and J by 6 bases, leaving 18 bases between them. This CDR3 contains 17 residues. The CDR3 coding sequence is TGTGCCAGCAGCTTAGCCTCCGGCGGGGTATCAGGCAATGAGCAGTTCTTC. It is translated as CASSLASGGVSGNEQFF.